Each of the 11 T cell receptor beta chains below was sequenced from the same sample in a study of neurological immune-mediated disorders. TCRdb ran MiXCR on the 5' RACE reads and lists one entry per CDR3 protein. The data show fewer than 85,000 distinct CDR3 sequences, about 4% seen once. Time point here: longitudinal time-point 3. Source material: PBMCs. The origin of the receptors is a woman aged 55-69 years with multiple sclerosis.

This clonotype was seen ten or more times. The CDR3 nucleotides are TGTGCCAGCAGTTCGATAGGGGGCATAGGGGCAACTAATGAAAAACTGTTTTTT. It codes for CASSSIGGIGATNEKLFF. The chain combines TRBV27 with TRBJ1-4, with TRBD1 identical over 7 bases. V shed 4 bases and J 0 bases; nucleotides not matched to a gene: 11. CDR1 and CDR2 from the germline V gene are MNHEY and SMNVEV (reference sequence). This CDR3 has 18 amino acids.

This clonotype was observed many times. The chain uses TRBV6-2 or TRBV6-3 and TRBJ2-6; no firm D call. CDR1 and CDR2 (germline): MNHEY, SVGEGT. V shed 6 bases and J shed 0 bases, with 6 bases lying between them. This CDR3 contains 14 residues. This chain's CDR3 is CASRESSGANVLTF. The CDR3 nucleotides read TGTGCCAGCAGAGAGAGCTCTGGGGCCAACGTCCTGACTTTC.

This clonotype appeared many times. V is TRBV24-1 and J is TRBJ2-1; D may be TRBD2 (6 bases). Per the germline V gene, CDR1 is KGHDR and CDR2 is SFDVKD. With 9 bases removed from V and 8 bases from J, the gap between germline ends came to 16 bases. This CDR3 comprises 13 residues. CDR3 sequence reads: CATALGGTDEQFF. The DNA for the CDR3 is TGTGCCACCGCTCTTGGGGGGACCGATGAGCAGTTCTTC.

A word on this clonotype: Here the CDR3 omits its conserved ending phenylalanine or tryptophan, so a read error is the likely source. No DNA is shown, since the ends of the CDR3 on it are uncertain; the CDR3 is the one TCRdb lists. This chain connects TRBV11-1 to TRBJ2-1. Ends included, the CDR3 has 13 residues. The germline V gene has CDR1 SGHAT and CDR2 FQDESV (reference sequence). The CDR3 is CASSPQTGNEHFL.

The table lists this clonotype with many counts. The chain recombines TRBV2 with TRBJ2-7, with 8 bases identical to TRBD1. CDR1 is SNHLY, CDR2 FYNNEI, per germline. V trimming: 7 bases; J trimming: 6 bases; junction bases outside the gene matches: 14. This CDR3 is built from 15 residues. The CDR3 coding sequence is TGTGCCAGCAACCGTCCCTGGACAGGGACGGGCGAGCAGTACTTC. Encoded protein: CASNRPWTGTGEQYF.

The table lists this clonotype with many counts. This rearrangement joins TRBV6-2 or TRBV6-3 to TRBJ2-1, with TRBD2 identical over 10 bases. CDR1 MNHEY and CDR2 SVGEGT come from the germline V gene. This CDR3 contains 18 residues. With 7 bases clipped from V and 3 bases from J, the junction kept 15 bases outside the gene matches. In DNA form, the CDR3 reads TGTGCCAGCACTATAGCGGGAGGCGTTGGGCCCAACTACAATGAGCAGTTCTTC. It is translated as CASTIAGGVGPNYNEQFF.

This clonotype appeared many times. CDR3 sequence reads: CASSSDSPRALTEAFF. In nucleotides, the CDR3 is TGCGCCAGCAGCTCGGACAGTCCAAGGGCCCTCACTGAAGCTTTCTTT. This rearrangement joins TRBV5-1 to TRBJ1-1; TRBD1 is a possible D gene (6 bases). CDR1 and CDR2 (germline): SGHRS, YFSETQ. The V gene lost 3 bases and the J gene lost 4 bases, with 19 bases spanning the gap. This CDR3 has 16 amino acids. Together with reference TRBV5-1 and TRBJ1-1, the CDR3 gives the full variable domain: KAGVTQTPRYLIKTRGQQVTLSCSPISGHRSVSWYQQTPGQGLQFLFEYFSETQRNKGNFPGRFSGRQFSNSRSEMNVSTLELGDSALYLCASSSDSPRALTEAFFGQGTRLTVV.

Ten or more counts support this clonotype. V gene TRBV30 combines with J gene TRBJ2-2, with D perhaps matching TRBD1 (5 bases). Germline CDR1 is GTSNPN and CDR2 is SVGIG (reference sequence). The V and J ends lost 1 base and 7 bases respectively, with 13 bases between them. The CDR3 covers 14 residues. CDR3 protein: CAWSARGGVGELFF. CDR3 sequence (DNA): TGTGCCTGGAGTGCTAGGGGTGGGGTCGGGGAGCTGTTTTTT. Combining the CDR3 with reference TRBV30 and TRBJ2-2 gives the whole variable domain SQTIHQWPATLVQPVGSPLSLECTVEGTSNPNLYWYRQAAGRGLQLLFYSVGIGQISSEVPQNLSASRPQDRQFILSSKKLLLSDSGFYLCAWSARGGVGELFFGEGSRLTVL.

At least ten counts were recorded for this clonotype. The chain joins TRBV25-1 to TRBJ1-2; D is unclear. Germline assignment: CDR1 MGHDK and CDR2 SYGVNS. The CDR3 spans 13 residues. The ends were cut back, 1 base at V and 5 bases at J, with 8 bases in the middle. CDR3 sequence (DNA): TGTGCCAGCAGTGAATGGCCATCATATGGCTACACCTTC. Translation: CASSEWPSYGYTF.

This clonotype showed up many times. A junction boundary mismatches the germline segment, possibly from a read error. V usage is TRBV14 and J usage is TRBJ1-1, with D unresolved. The CDR3 length is 13 residues. CDR1 and CDR2 (germline): SGHDN, FVKESK. CDR3 bases: TGTGCCAGCAGCCTCAGGTTGAGTACTGAAGCTCTCTTT. This sequence encodes CASSLRLSTEALF.

This clonotype was seen many times. CDR3 DNA: TGTGCCAGCAGCTTGTCACCGGGGCGACCAAACACCGGGGAGCTGTTTTTT. Encoded protein: CASSLSPGRPNTGELFF. The chain recombines TRBV5-6 with TRBJ2-2; D tentatively fits TRBD1 or TRBD2 (5 bases each). V was pared by 1 base and J by 2 bases, with 15 bases between. The CDR3 runs to 17 residues. The germline V gene has CDR1 SGHDT and CDR2 YYEEEE.